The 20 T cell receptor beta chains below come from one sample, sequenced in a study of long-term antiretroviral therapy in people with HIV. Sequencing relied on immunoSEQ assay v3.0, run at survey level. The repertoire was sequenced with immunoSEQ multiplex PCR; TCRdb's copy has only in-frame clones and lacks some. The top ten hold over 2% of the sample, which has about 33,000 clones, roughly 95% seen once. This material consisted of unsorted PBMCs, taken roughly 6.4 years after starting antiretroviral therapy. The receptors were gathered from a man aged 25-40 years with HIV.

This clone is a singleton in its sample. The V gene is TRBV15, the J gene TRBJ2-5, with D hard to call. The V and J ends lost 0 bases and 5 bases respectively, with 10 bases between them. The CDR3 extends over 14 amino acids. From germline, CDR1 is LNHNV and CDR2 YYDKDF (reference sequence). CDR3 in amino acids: CATSRDRATETQYF. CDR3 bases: TGTGCCACCAGCAGAGACCGAGCTACGGAGACCCAGTACTTC.

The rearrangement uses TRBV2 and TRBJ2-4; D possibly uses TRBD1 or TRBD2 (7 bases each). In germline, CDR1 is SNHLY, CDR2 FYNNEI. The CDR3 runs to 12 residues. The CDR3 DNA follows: TGTGTCAATAGGGGGGAGGGGGCCATTCAGTACTTC. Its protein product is CVNRGEGAIQYF.

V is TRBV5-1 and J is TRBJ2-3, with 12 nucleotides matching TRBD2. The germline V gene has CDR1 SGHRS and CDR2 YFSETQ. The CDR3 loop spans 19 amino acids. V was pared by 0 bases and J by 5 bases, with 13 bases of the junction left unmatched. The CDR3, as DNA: TGCGCCAGCAGCTTGGTCCCTCGGACTAGCGGGGAAGCAGGAGATACGCAGTATTTT. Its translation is CASSLVPRTSGEAGDTQYF.

The CDR3 is CASSLATSGRNEQFF. CDR3 DNA sequence: TGCGCCAGCAGCTTGGCGACTAGCGGGCGCAATGAGCAGTTCTTC. The chain is built from TRBV5-1 and TRBJ2-1, with 10 bases fitting TRBD2. V lost 0 bases to trimming and J lost 6 bases; unmatched junction nucleotides: 3. Germline V gene lookup returns CDR1 SGHRS and CDR2 YFSETQ. The CDR3 loop spans 15 amino acids.

The CDR3: CASSLDSHEKLFF. The CDR3 region has the DNA TGCGCCAGCAGCTTGGACAGTCATGAAAAACTGTTTTTT. The chain employs TRBV5-1 and TRBJ1-4; no definite D call. The CDR3 is made up of 13 amino acids. The V and J ends lost 0 bases and 6 bases respectively, with 6 bases between them. Germline-derived CDR1 and CDR2 are SGHRS and YFSETQ.

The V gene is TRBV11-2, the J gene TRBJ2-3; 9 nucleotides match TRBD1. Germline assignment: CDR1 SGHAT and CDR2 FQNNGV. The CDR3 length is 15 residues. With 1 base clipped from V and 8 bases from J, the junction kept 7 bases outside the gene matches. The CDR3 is CASSLGDRVSGTQYF. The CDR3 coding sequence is TGTGCCAGCAGCTTAGGGGACAGGGTTTCGGGTACGCAGTATTTT.

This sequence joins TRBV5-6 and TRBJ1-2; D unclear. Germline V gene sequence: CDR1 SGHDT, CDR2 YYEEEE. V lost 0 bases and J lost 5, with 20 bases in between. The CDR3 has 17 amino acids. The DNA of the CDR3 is TGTGCCAGCAGCTTGGGAGGTTCGGGGTCGTTACTATATGGCTACACCTTC. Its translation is CASSLGGSGSLLYGYTF.

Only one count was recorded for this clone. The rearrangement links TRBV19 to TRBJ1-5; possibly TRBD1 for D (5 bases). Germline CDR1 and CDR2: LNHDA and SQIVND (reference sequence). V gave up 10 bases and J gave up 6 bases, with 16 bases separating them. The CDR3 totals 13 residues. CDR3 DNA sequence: TGTGCCACCTCGCTGGGGGTGATTCAGCCCCAGCATTTT. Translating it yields CATSLGVIQPQHF.

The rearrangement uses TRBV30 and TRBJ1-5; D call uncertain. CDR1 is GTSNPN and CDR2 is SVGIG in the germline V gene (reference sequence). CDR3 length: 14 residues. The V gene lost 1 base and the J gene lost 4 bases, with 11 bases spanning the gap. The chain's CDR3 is CAWSEGWENQPQHF. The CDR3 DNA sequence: TGTGCCTGGAGTGAAGGATGGGAAAATCAGCCCCAGCATTTT.

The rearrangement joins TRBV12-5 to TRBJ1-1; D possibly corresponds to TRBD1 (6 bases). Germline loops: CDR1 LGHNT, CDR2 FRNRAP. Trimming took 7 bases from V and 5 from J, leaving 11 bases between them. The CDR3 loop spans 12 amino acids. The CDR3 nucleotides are TGTGCTAGTGAAAGGGGGGATACTGAAGCTTTCTTT. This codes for CASERGDTEAFF.

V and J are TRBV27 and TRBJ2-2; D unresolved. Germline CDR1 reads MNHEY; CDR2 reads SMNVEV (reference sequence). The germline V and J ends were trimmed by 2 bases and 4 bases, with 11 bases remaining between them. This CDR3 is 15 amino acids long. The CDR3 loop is CASSLGKLSTGELFF. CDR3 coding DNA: TGTGCCAGCAGTTTAGGGAAGTTGTCCACCGGGGAGCTGTTTTTT.

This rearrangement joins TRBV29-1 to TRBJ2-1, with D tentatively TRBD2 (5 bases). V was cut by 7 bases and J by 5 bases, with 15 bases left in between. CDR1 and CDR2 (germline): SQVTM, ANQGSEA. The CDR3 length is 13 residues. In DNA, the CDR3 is TGCAGCGGTGGAGGAAGGGCCCACAATGAGCAGTTCTTC. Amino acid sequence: CSGGGRAHNEQFF.

Here the CDR3 DNA reads TGTGCCAGCCGCCAGGGGATGGGCAATCAGCCCCAGCATTTT. This sequence encodes CASRQGMGNQPQHF. The chain joins TRBV5-6 to TRBJ1-5; D perhaps matches TRBD1 (6 bases). The CDR3 runs to 14 residues. V shed 7 bases and J shed 2 bases, with 13 bases lying between them. Germline lookup yields CDR1 SGHDT and CDR2 YYEEEE. Using reference TRBV5-6 and TRBJ1-5 for the parts outside the CDR3, the full variable domain is DAGVTQSPTHLIKTRGQQVTLRCSPKSGHDTVSWYQQALGQGPQFIFQYYEEEERQRGNFPDRFSGHQFPNYSSELNVNALLLGDSALYLCASRQGMGNQPQHFGDGTRLSIL.

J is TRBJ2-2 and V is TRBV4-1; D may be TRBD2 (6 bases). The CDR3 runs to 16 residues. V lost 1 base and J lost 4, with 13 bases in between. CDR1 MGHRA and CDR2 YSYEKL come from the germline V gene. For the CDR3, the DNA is TGCGCCAGCAGCCAAGTGGGGGGACTGGGCACCGGGGAGCTGTTTTTT. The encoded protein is CASSQVGGLGTGELFF.

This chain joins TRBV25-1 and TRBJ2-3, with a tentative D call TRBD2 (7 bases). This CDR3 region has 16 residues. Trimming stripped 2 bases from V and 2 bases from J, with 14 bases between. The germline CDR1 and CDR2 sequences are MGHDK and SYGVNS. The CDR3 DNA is TGTGCCAGCAGTGAAGGATGGGGGGGCACCACAGATACGCAGTATTTT. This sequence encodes CASSEGWGGTTDTQYF.

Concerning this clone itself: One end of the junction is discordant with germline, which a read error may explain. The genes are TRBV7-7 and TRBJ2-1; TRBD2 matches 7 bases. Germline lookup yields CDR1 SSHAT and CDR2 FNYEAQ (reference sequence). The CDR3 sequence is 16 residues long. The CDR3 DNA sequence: TGTGCTAGCAGCTTAGAGGCGGGAGCCAATAGTAATGAGCAGTTCTTC. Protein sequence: CASSLEAGANSNEQFF.

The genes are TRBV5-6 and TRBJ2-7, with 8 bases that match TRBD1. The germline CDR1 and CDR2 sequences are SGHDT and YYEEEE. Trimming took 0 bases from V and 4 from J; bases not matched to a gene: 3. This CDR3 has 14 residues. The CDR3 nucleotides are TGTGCCAGCAGCTTGGCGGGACAGGTATACGAGCAGTACTTC. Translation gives CASSLAGQVYEQYF.

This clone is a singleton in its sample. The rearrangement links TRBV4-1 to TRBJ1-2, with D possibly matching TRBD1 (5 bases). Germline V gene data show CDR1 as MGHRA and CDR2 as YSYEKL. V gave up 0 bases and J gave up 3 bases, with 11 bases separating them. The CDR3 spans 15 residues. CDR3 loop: CASSQEPGLHYGYTF. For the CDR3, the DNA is TGCGCCAGCAGCCAAGAACCGGGACTTCACTATGGCTACACCTTC.

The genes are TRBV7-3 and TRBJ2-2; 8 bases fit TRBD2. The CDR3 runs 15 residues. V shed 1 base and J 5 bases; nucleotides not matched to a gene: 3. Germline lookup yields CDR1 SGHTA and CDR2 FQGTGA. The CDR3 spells CASSLNPSGTGELFF. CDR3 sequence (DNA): TGTGCCAGCAGCTTAAATCCTAGCGGGACCGGGGAGCTGTTTTTT.

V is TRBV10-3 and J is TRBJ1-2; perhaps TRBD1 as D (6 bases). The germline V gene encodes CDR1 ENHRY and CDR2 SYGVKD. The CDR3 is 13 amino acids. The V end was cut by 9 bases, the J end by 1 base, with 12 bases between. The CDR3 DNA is TGTGCCATTGGACAGCAGGATAACTATGGCTACACCTTC. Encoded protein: CAIGQQDNYGYTF.